This T cell receptor beta chain was observed in a study of blood T cell repertoires in COVID-19. Study details: Samples came from the United States, Italy and Spain, spanning acute and convalescent COVID-19.

Per the original data handling: Nucleated cell number was recorded as an estimate derived from reference gene primer amplification. Data came from immunoSEQ multiplex PCR; TCRdb stores just in-frame clones and leaves some out. V and J calls and clone size follow that table, whereas D and trimming were derived from the DNA. Here the sample spans some 490,000 clones, 70% to 90% being singletons. There are 13 residues in the CDR3. The V segment lost 3 bases and the J segment 8 bases; nucleotides outside the gene matches: 3. Germline assignment: CDR1 LNHDA and CDR2 SQIVND (reference sequence). The origin of this receptor is a human donor in a cohort sampled during active COVID-19. The sample was peripheral blood. The chain is built from TRBV19 and TRBJ1-2; 10 bases line up with TRBD1. The CDR3: CASSMTGGVGYTF. The CDR3, as DNA: TGTGCCAGTAGTATGACAGGGGGCGTCGGCTACACCTTC. The full variable domain, rest sourced from reference TRBV19 and TRBJ1-2, is DGGITQSPKYLFRKEGQNVTLSCEQNLNHDAMYWYRQDPGQGLRLIYYSQIVNDFQKGDIAEGYSVSREKKESFPLTVTSAQKNPTAFYLCASSMTGGVGYTFGSGTRLTVV.